This is a list of T cell receptor beta chains from one sample in a study of blood T cell repertoires in COVID-19. The data were produced by immunoSEQ multiplex PCR, yet TCRdb's version contains in-frame clones alone and is incomplete. The table has about 320,000 clones, 88% seen once. Specimen: PBMCs or T cells enriched from blood (not recorded which). These receptors all come from a man younger than 45 who had recovered from COVID-19. Both conserved end residues are part of each CDR3. D genes are given only for firm matches. A clone size is listed for some rows: how often the clone was seen (once, few, many), or a class if it is expanded.

TGTGCCAGCCGACGACAGGGGGTGCATGGCTACACCTTC | CASRRQGVHGYTF | TRBD1 | TRBV6-5 | - | TRBJ1-2
TGTGCCAGCTCATCACAGGGGAGCAATCAGCCCCAGCATTTT | CASSSQGSNQPQHF | TRBD1 | TRBV18 | - | TRBJ1-5
TGTGCCAGCAGTCCGGGACAGGGTTCCTACGAGCAGTACTTC | CASSPGQGSYEQYF | TRBD1 | TRBV6-5 | - | TRBJ2-7
TGTGCCAGCAGCACCCGGACTAGCGGGACCTCCTACAATGAGCAGTTCTTC | CASSTRTSGTSYNEQFF | TRBD2 | TRBV9 | once | TRBJ2-1
TGTGCCAGCAGCTTAAGCGCCCGGGACATCACCGGGACAGCTTTCTTT | CASSLSARDITGTAFF | - | TRBV7-2 | - | TRBJ1-1
TGTGCCAGCAGTGTCTCAGGGGGACAGCCCCAGCATTTT | CASSVSGGQPQHF | TRBD1 | TRBV2 | - | TRBJ1-5
TGTGCCAGCAGTTTAGCGGGCTCCTACGAGCAGTACTTC | CASSLAGSYEQYF | - | TRBV28 | - | TRBJ2-7
TGCGCCAGCAGCTTGGCAGCAGGGATGAACACCGGGGAGCTGTTTTTT | CASSLAAGMNTGELFF | - | TRBV5-1 | - | TRBJ2-2
TGCGCCAGCAGCCCTGGACAGGGAGTTACAGATACGCAGTATTTT | CASSPGQGVTDTQYF | TRBD1 | TRBV4-1 | - | TRBJ2-3
TGTGCCAGCAGCGTAGGATGGACAGGGATCGGCAATCAGCCCCAGCATTTT | CASSVGWTGIGNQPQHF | TRBD1 | TRBV9 | - | TRBJ1-5
TGTGCCGCGGGTCCGGCCCAGTTTAATTCACCCCTCCACTTT | CAAGPAQFNSPLHF | - | TRBV28 | - | TRBJ1-6
TGTGCCAGCAGCTTATCGGCGGGCAGACAAGAGACCCAGTACTTC | CASSLSAGRQETQYF | - | TRBV7-9 | - | TRBJ2-5
TGTGCCAGCAGCCCGTTTTCGGGGAACACTGAAGCTTTCTTT | CASSPFSGNTEAFF | - | TRBV21-1 | - | TRBJ1-1
TGTGCCACCAGCAGGTCGGGACAGGTCTATGGCTACACCTTC | CATSRSGQVYGYTF | TRBD1 | TRBV15 | - | TRBJ1-2
TGCACCAGCAGCCAAGATCCTAGCGGGGGAGCCACCACCCAAGAGACCCAGTACTTC | CTSSQDPSGGATTQETQYF | - | TRBV1 | - | TRBJ2-5
TGTGCCAGCAGCTTATCGACAGGGTACGAGCAGTACTTC | CASSLSTGYEQYF | TRBD1 | TRBV11-2 | - | TRBJ2-7
TGTGCCAGCAGCCAAGGGACAGGGGGATCCTACGAGCAGTACTTC | CASSQGTGGSYEQYF | TRBD1 | TRBV4-2 | - | TRBJ2-7
TGTGCCAGCAGCTCTTACAGTAACTATGGCTACACCTTC | CASSSYSNYGYTF | - | TRBV7-3 | once | TRBJ1-2
TGTGCCAGCAGCGCCCCAAACGGGGAGACCCAGTACTTC | CASSAPNGETQYF | - | TRBV5-5 | - | TRBJ2-5
TGTGCCACCAGCAGAGAAGGGGCATATAATGAAAAACTGTTTTTT | CATSREGAYNEKLFF | - | TRBV15 | once | TRBJ1-4
TGTGCCAGCAGCAGAGAGCGGTTCAATGAGCAGTTCTTC | CASSRERFNEQFF | - | TRBV13 | - | TRBJ2-1
TGTGCCAGCAGCCCCGAAGGGGGTTACAGGGATCAGCCCCAGCATTTT | CASSPEGGYRDQPQHF | - | TRBV7-2 | - | TRBJ1-5
TGTGCCAGCAGTCCGGGACAGGTCAACTCTGGAAACACCATATATTTT | CASSPGQVNSGNTIYF | TRBD1 | TRBV28 | - | TRBJ1-3
TGCGCCAGCAGCCAAGATCCTACAGAATACAATGAGCAGTTCTTC | CASSQDPTEYNEQFF | - | TRBV4-1 | - | TRBJ2-1
TGTGCCTGGAGTGTAGGGGGATCCTACGAGCAGTACTTC | CAWSVGGSYEQYF | - | TRBV30 | - | TRBJ2-7
TGCGCCAGCAGCTTGGGTACTAGCGGGGGCCGCCAAGAGACCCAGTACTTC | CASSLGTSGGRQETQYF | TRBD2 | TRBV5-1 | - | TRBJ2-5
TGTGCCAGCAGCCGCGGGACTAGCGCATTGGGTCCGAAGAATGAGCAGTTCTTC | CASSRGTSALGPKNEQFF | TRBD2 | TRBV2 | - | TRBJ2-1
TGTGCCATCAGCCCCGGGACAGGGTTAGCCAAAAACATTCAGTACTTC | CAISPGTGLAKNIQYF | TRBD1 | TRBV10-3 | - | TRBJ2-4
TGCGCCAGCAGCCAAGGGGGCGTTAATGAAAAACTGTTTTTT | CASSQGGVNEKLFF | - | TRBV4-1 | - | TRBJ1-4
TGCGCCAGCAGGGAAACGTCCGGGCAGCCCCAGCATTTT | CASRETSGQPQHF | - | TRBV5-1 | - | TRBJ1-5
TGTGCCACGCAGCACGACCGTGAGGGCCAAGAGACCCAGTACTTC | CATQHDREGQETQYF | - | TRBV19 | - | TRBJ2-5
TGTGCCAGTTGTAGTAGCGGGGGTTCTTGGACTACGCAGTATTTT | CASCSSGGSWTTQYF | TRBD2 | TRBV19 | - | TRBJ2-3
TGTGCCATCAGGGGGGACAGATCCTACGAGCAGTACTTC | CAIRGDRSYEQYF | TRBD1 | TRBV10-3 | once | TRBJ2-7
TGTGCCAGCCAACCGCCGGGAGGTCGGGGGACGCAGTATTTT | CASQPPGGRGTQYF | TRBD2 | TRBV19 | - | TRBJ2-3
TGCGCCAGCAGTGAGTCGAGGTGGGACAGGGGGTTGGATACGCAGTATTTT | CASSESRWDRGLDTQYF | TRBD1 | TRBV10-2 | few | TRBJ2-3
TGTGCCAGCAGCGATCGGGACCGGGGGTACACTGAAGCTTTCTTT | CASSDRDRGYTEAFF | - | TRBV9 | - | TRBJ1-1
TGTGCCAGCAGCAAGACAGGGAGCTCCTACGAGCAGTACTTC | CASSKTGSSYEQYF | TRBD1 | TRBV9 | - | TRBJ2-7
TGTGCCAGCAGTGAGGTGGGGCAGAATAATTCACCCCTCCACTTT | CASSEVGQNNSPLHF | - | TRBV2 | - | TRBJ1-6
TGTGCCAGCAGCTTAAGGGACAGTTACACAGATACGCAGTATTTT | CASSLRDSYTDTQYF | TRBD1 | TRBV7-9 | - | TRBJ2-3
TGTGCCAGCAGTGGACAGGGAGGTCAGCCCCAGCATTTT | CASSGQGGQPQHF | TRBD1 | TRBV25-1 | - | TRBJ1-5
TGTGCCACCAGTGATTTGGGCGCGTTTAGGGCAGCGGGGGGAATCAAAAACATTCAGTACTTC | CATSDLGAFRAAGGIKNIQYF | TRBD2 | TRBV24-1 | - | TRBJ2-4
TGTGCCAGCAACCCAGGGTCGGTAGATACGCAGTATTTT | CASNPGSVDTQYF | - | TRBV5-6 | - | TRBJ2-3
TGTGCCAGCAGACTATCCAGGGGGACAGGGGGCGGGTATGGCTACACCTTC | CASRLSRGTGGGYGYTF | TRBD1 | TRBV5-4 | - | TRBJ1-2
TGTGCCACCAGTGACGACAATAGAAACTACGAGCAGTACTTC | CATSDDNRNYEQYF | - | TRBV24-1 | - | TRBJ2-7
TGCGCCAGCAGTGGCGGGGGGCCTAGCACAGATACGCAGTATTTT | CASSGGGPSTDTQYF | TRBD2 | TRBV5-1 | - | TRBJ2-3
TGTGCCAGCAGAACGGGATCCAACACCGGGGAGCTGTTTTTT | CASRTGSNTGELFF | - | TRBV2 | - | TRBJ2-2
TGTGCCAGCAGCTTGGAGTCCAGACCTCAGGGGCTCTATGGCTACACCTTC | CASSLESRPQGLYGYTF | - | TRBV5-5 | - | TRBJ1-2
TGCGCCAGCAGCCCGGGGACAGGGAAGGCCGGGGAGCTGTTTTTT | CASSPGTGKAGELFF | TRBD1 | TRBV5-1 | - | TRBJ2-2
TGTGCCAGCAGCCCGGGGACAAGGAGATTGAGCGGGACCCAGTACTTC | CASSPGTRRLSGTQYF | - | TRBV7-9 | - | TRBJ2-5
TGTGCCAGCGGACTCCGTTTCGAGCAGTACTTC | CASGLRFEQYF | - | TRBV25-1 | - | TRBJ2-7
TGTGCCAGCAGTTACTCCTACGACAGGGCCTATGGCTACACCTTC | CASSYSYDRAYGYTF | TRBD1 | TRBV6-5 | - | TRBJ1-2
TGTGCCAGCAGCTTATTAATAGACTCCTACGAGCAGTACTTC | CASSLLIDSYEQYF | - | TRBV7-2 | once | TRBJ2-7
TGCGCCAGCAGCTCGGGAGACTACGAGCAGTACTTC | CASSSGDYEQYF | - | TRBV10-2 | - | TRBJ2-7
TGTGCCAGCAGCACAGACAGCCTCTACAATGAGCAGTTCTTC | CASSTDSLYNEQFF | - | TRBV2 | - | TRBJ2-1
TGTGCCAGCAGTTTATCCCAGCGGAATCAGCCCCAGCATTTT | CASSLSQRNQPQHF | - | TRBV27 | - | TRBJ1-5